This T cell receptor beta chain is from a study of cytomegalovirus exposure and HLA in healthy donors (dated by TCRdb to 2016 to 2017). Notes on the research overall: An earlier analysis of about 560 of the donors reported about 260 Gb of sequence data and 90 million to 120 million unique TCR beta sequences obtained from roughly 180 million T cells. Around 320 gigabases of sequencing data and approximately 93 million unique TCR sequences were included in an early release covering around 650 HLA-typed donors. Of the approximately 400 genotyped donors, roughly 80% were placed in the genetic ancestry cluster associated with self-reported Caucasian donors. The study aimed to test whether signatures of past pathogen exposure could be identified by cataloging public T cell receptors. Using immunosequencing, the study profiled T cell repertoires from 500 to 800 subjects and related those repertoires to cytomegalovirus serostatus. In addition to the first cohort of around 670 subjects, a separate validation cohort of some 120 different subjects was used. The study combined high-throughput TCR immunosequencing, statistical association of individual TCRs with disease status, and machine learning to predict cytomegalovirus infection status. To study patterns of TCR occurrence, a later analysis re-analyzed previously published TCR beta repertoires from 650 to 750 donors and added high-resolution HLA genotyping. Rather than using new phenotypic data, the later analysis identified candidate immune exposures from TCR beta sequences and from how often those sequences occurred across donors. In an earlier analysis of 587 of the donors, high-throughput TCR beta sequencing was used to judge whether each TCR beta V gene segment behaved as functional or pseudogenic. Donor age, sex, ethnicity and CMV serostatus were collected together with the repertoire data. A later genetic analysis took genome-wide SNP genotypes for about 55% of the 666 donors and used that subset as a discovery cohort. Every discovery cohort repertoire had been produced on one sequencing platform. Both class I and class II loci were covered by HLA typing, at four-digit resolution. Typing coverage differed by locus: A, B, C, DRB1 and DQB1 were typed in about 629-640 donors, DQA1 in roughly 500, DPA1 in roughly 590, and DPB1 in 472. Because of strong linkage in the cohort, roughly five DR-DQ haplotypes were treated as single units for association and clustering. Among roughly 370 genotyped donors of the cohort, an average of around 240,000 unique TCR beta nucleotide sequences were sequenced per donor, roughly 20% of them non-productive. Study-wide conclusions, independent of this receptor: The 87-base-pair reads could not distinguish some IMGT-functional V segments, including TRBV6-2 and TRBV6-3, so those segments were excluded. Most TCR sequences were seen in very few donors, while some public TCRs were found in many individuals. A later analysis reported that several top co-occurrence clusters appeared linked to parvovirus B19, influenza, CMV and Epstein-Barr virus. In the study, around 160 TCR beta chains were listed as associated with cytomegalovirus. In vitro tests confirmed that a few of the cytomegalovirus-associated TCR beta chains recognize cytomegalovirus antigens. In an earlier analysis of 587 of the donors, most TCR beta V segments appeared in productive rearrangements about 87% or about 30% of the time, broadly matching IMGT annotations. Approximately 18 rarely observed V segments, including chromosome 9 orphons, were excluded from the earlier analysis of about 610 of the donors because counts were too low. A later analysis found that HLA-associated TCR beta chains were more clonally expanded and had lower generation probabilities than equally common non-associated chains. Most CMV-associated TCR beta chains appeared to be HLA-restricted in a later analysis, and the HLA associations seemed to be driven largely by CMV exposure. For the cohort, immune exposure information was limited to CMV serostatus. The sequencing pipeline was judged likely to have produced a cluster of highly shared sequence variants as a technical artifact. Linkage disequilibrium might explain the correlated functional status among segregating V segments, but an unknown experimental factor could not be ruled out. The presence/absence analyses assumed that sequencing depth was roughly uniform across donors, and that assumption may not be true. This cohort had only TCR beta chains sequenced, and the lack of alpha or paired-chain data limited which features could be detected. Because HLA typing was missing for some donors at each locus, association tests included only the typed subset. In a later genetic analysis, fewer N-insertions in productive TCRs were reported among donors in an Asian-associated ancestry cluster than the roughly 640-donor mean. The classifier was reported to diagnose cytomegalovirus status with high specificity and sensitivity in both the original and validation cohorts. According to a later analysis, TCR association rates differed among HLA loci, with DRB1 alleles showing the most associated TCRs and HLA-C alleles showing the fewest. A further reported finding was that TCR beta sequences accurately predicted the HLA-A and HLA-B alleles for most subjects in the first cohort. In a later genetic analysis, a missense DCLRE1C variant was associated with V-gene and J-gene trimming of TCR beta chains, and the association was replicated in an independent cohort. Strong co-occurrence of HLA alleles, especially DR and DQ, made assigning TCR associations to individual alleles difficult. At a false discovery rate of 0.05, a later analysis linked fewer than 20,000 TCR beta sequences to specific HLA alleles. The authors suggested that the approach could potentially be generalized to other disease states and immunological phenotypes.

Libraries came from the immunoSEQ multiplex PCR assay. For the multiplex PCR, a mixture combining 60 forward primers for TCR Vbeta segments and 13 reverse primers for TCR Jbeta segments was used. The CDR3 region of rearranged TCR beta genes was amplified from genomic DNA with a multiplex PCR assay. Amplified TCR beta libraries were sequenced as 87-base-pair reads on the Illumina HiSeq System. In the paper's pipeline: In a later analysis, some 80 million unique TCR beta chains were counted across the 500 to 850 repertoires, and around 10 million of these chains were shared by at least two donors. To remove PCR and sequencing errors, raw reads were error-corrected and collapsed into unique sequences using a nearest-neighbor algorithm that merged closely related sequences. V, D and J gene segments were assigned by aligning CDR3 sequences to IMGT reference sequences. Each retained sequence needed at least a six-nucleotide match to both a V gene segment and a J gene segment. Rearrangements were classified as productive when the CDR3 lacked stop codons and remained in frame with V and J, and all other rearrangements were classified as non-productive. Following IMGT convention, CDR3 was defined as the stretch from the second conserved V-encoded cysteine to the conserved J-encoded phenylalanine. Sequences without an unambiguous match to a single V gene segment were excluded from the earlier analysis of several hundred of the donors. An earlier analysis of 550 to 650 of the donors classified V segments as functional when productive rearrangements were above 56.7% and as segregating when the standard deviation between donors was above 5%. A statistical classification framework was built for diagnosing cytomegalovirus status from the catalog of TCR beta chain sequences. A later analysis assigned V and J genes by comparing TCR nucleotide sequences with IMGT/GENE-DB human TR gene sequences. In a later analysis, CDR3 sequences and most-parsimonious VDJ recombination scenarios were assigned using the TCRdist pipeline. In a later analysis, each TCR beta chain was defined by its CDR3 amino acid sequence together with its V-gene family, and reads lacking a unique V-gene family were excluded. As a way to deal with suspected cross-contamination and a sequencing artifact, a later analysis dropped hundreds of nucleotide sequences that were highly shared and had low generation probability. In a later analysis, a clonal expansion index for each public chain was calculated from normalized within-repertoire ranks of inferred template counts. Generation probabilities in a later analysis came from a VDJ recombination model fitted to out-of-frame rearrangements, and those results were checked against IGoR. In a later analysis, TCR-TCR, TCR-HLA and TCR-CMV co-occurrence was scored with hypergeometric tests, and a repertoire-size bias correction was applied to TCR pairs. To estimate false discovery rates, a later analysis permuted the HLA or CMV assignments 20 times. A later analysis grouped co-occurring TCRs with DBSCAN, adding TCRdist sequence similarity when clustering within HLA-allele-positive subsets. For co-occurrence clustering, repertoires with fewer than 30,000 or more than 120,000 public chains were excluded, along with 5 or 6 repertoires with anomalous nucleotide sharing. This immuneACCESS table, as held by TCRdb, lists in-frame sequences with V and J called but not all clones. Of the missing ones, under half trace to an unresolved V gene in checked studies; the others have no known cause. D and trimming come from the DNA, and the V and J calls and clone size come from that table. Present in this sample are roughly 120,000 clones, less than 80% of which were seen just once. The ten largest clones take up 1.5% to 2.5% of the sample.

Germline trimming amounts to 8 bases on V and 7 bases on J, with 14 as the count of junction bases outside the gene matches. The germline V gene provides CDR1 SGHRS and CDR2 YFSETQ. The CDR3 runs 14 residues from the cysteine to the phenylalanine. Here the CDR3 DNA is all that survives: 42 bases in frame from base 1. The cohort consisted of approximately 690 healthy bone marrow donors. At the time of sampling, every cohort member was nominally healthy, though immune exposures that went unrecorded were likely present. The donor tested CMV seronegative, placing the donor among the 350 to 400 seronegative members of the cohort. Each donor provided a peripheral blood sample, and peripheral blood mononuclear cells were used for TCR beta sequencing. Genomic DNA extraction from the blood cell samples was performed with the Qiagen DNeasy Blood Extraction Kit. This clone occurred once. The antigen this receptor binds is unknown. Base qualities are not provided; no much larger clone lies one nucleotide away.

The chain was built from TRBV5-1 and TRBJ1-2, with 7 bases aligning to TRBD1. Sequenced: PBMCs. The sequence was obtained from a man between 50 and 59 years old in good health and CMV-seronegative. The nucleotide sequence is TGCGCCAGTTCTCAAGAGGGGGCGAGTTTTGGCTACACCTTC. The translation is CASSQEGASFGYTF.